This T cell receptor (beta chain) is drawn from a study of blood T cell repertoires in COVID-19. As for the study in general: COVID-19 samples from acute and convalescent phases originated in the United States, Italy and Spain.

Per the study methods: Amplification with reference gene primers provided the estimates of nucleated cell counts. Method: immunoSEQ multiplex PCR; TCRdb's copy keeps in-frame clones and lacks some. V, J and clone size were drawn from that table, and D and trimming were deduced from the DNA. Here the sample spans over 150,000 clones, less than 90% being singletons. It was during active infection that Seattle patients were enrolled and then longitudinally followed. The CDR3 contains 14 residues. V was cut by 1 base and J by 3 bases, with 8 bases left in between. CDR1 and CDR2 (germline): SGDLS, YYNGEE. Sequenced: peripheral blood. This chain uses TRBV9 with TRBJ2-1; unclear D gene. The clonotype originates from a woman in her 70s with COVID-19, enrolled during active disease. CDR3 nucleotides: TGTGCCAGCAGCGTAAGTTCGGGCTACAATGAGCAGTTCTTC. Translated, it gives CASSVSSGYNEQFF.